Below, 21 T cell receptor beta chains from the same sample are listed, as sequenced in a study of CD4 T cells in relation to SARS-CoV-2 and coronaviruses. Unexposed donor CD4+ T cells date from about 2011-2018, before the COVID-19 pandemic. Isolation of CD4+ T cells took place after about eleven days in culture. Sequencing used immunoSEQ multiplex PCR; TCRdb keeps in-frame clones, though not all of them. This sample carries roughly 19,000 clones, more than 60% of them seen once, and the ten largest clones take roughly a sixth. Their cognate antigens are unknown. The material sequenced was CD4+ T cells from PBMCs, cultured in vitro. The receptors come from a human donor in good health.

The chain is built from TRBV2 and TRBJ1-2; D remains ambiguous. CDR1 and CDR2 from the germline V gene are SNHLY and FYNNEI. The V gene lost 6 bases and the J gene lost 4 bases, with 18 bases spanning the gap. This CDR3 contains 15 residues. The CDR3 loop is CASSLKRGDVYGYTF. CDR3 DNA sequence: TGTGCCAGCAGCCTAAAACGGGGAGACGTCTATGGCTACACCTTC.

The V gene is TRBV3-1 (or the pseudogene TRBV3-2), the J gene TRBJ1-3; 7 bases map to TRBD1. The CDR3 spans 16 residues. The germline CDR1 and CDR2 sequences are LGHDT and YNNKEL (reference sequence). V was clipped by 4 bases and J by 0 bases; unmatched bases: 6. The CDR3, as DNA: TGTGCCAGCAGCCGGGGACAGCGGTTCTCTGGAAACACCATATATTTT. This gives the protein CASSRGQRFSGNTIYF.

In DNA form, the CDR3 reads TGTGCCAGCAGCCAGCTGAACGCAGGGGATTACGAGCAGTACTTC. It encodes CASSQLNAGDYEQYF. The chain joins TRBV4-2 to TRBJ2-7; weak D call: TRBD1 (6 bases). The CDR3 covers 15 residues. Trimming stripped 3 bases from V and 4 bases from J, with 16 bases between. Germline loops: CDR1 LGHNA, CDR2 YNFKEQ.

This clone has just a few counts. The sample carries other DNA sequences with the same CDR3. V gene TRBV5-5 combines with J gene TRBJ2-7, with TRBD2 as a possible D gene (5 bases). V lost 0 bases and J lost 0, with 7 bases in between. Germline CDR1 is SGHKS and CDR2 is YYEKEE (reference sequence). The CDR3 extends over 14 amino acids. The CDR3 loop is CASSLVGNSYEQYF. In nucleotides, the CDR3 is TGTGCCAGCAGCTTGGTCGGGAACTCCTACGAGCAGTACTTC.

The chain recombines TRBV5-1 with TRBJ1-3, with a weak D call TRBD1 (5 bases). The V gene's germline CDR1 is SGHRS and CDR2 YFSETQ. V was trimmed by 4 bases and J by 1 base, leaving 12 bases between them. The CDR3 covers 15 residues. CDR3 residues: CASSLGTKSGNTIYF. The CDR3 region has the DNA TGCGCCAGCAGCCTTGGGACGAAATCTGGAAACACCATATATTTT.

The gene calls are TRBV25-1 and TRBJ2-4; TRBD1 matches 7 bases. Trimming at V came to 4 bases and at J to 3 bases, leaving 9 bases not matched to a gene. The CDR3 contains 16 residues. Germline V gives CDR1 MGHDK, CDR2 SYGVNS. CDR3 in DNA: TGTGCCAGCAGTGGCGACAGGGCGAGTAGCAAAAACATTCAGTACTTC. Protein product: CASSGDRASSKNIQYF.

V usage is TRBV30 and J usage is TRBJ2-3; 14 bases line up with TRBD2. V lost 3 bases to trimming and J lost 6 bases; unmatched junction nucleotides: 8. CDR1 and CDR2 (germline): GTSNPN, SVGIG (reference sequence). The length of the CDR3 is 16 residues. The CDR3, as DNA: TGTGCCTGGAGAAAAGGGACTAGCGGGAGTCGGGATACGCAGTATTTT. As protein: CAWRKGTSGSRDTQYF. Drawing the rest from reference TRBV30 and TRBJ2-3, the complete variable domain is SQTIHQWPATLVQPVGSPLSLECTVEGTSNPNLYWYRQAAGRGLQLLFYSVGIGQISSEVPQNLSASRPQDRQFILSSKKLLLSDSGFYLCAWRKGTSGSRDTQYFGPGTRLTVL.

This clone was seen once. The chain's CDR3 is CASSDCLSLGGFLVPDEQYF. Written as DNA, the CDR3 is TGTGCCAGCAGTGACTGTCTCTCCCTGGGGGGCTTCTTGGTTCCGGACGAGCAGTACTTC. V gene TRBV6-4 combines with J gene TRBJ2-7; D assignment may be TRBD1 or TRBD2 (6 bases each). The germline gives CDR1 MRHNA, CDR2 SNTAGT. The CDR3 spans 20 residues. Trimming pared 1 base from V and 5 bases from J, leaving 30 bases between.

V and J are TRBV2 and TRBJ2-7; 7 nucleotides line up with TRBD2. Germline lookup yields CDR1 SNHLY and CDR2 FYNNEI. Losses at the gene ends were 0 bases for V and 4 bases for J; bases not matched to a gene: 6. This CDR3 is built from 15 residues. CDR3 in DNA: TGTGCCAGCAGTGAAGCGCTAGCGGACCATTACGAGCAGTACTTC. Translated: CASSEALADHYEQYF.

V gene TRBV6-5 combines with J gene TRBJ1-1; weak D call: TRBD1 (5 bases). V was shortened by 4 bases and J by 5 bases, with 11 bases between the two germline ends. In germline, CDR1 is MNHEY, CDR2 SVGAGI. CDR3 length: 13 amino acids. The CDR3 DNA sequence: TGTGCCAGCAGTTTGAAACAGGAGACTGAAGCTTTCTTT. As protein: CASSLKQETEAFF.

V and J are TRBV9 and TRBJ2-3; 12 nucleotides agree with TRBD1. With 3 bases clipped from V and 2 bases from J, the junction kept 10 bases outside the gene matches. Germline V gene sequence: CDR1 SGDLS, CDR2 YYNGEE. This CDR3 spans 18 amino acids. CDR3 sequence: CASSARGTGGPATDTQYF. The CDR3 coding sequence is TGTGCCAGCAGCGCGAGGGGGACAGGGGGCCCCGCCACAGATACGCAGTATTTT.

The V call is TRBV5-1, the J call TRBJ2-2; 7 bases map to TRBD1. CDR1 SGHRS and CDR2 YFSETQ come from the germline V gene. V gave up 4 bases and J gave up 3 bases; unmatched junction bases: 6. This CDR3 has 15 residues. This CDR3 is CASSQGDRDTGELFF. CDR3 nucleotide sequence: TGCGCCAGCAGCCAGGGGGATAGGGACACCGGGGAGCTGTTTTTT.

The chain recombines TRBV10-3 with TRBJ2-7, with 13 bases that match TRBD2. Germline trimming cut 3 bases from V and 0 bases from J; bases unmatched to any gene: 11. Germline V gene lookup returns CDR1 ENHRY and CDR2 SYGVKD. The CDR3 is made up of 19 amino acids. In DNA form, the CDR3 reads TGTGCCATCAGTGATTTCGGACTAGCGGGAGCTGTCGCCTCCTACGAGCAGTACTTC. It is translated as CAISDFGLAGAVASYEQYF.

V and J are TRBV19 and TRBJ1-2; D gene ambiguous. The CDR3 is 16 residues long. Trimming pared 2 bases from V and 6 bases from J, leaving 19 bases between. The V gene's germline CDR1 is LNHDA and CDR2 SQIVND (reference sequence). CDR3 region: CASSIIYWGAEDGYTF. The CDR3 coding sequence is TGTGCCAGTAGTATAATTTACTGGGGTGCCGAGGATGGCTACACCTTC.

V and J are TRBV20-1 and TRBJ2-5, with D perhaps assigned TRBD1 or TRBD2 (6 bases each). CDR3 size: 17 residues. Trimming took 3 bases from V and 5 from J, leaving 25 bases between them. Looked up from germline, CDR1 is DFQATT and CDR2 is SNEGSKA (reference sequence). The CDR3 nucleotides are TGCAGTGCTAGTTCCATGCCCGGGGGCAGTGGGCACGAGACCCAGTACTTC. It codes for CSASSMPGGSGHETQYF.

This rearrangement joins TRBV4-1 to TRBJ2-5; 7 bases map to TRBD1. Germline CDR1 reads MGHRA; CDR2 reads YSYEKL. V was pared by 1 base and J by 5 bases, with 13 bases of the junction left unmatched. There are 17 residues in the CDR3. The CDR3 reads CASSQGSRTGGFETQYF. The CDR3 nucleotides read TGCGCCAGCAGCCAAGGTAGCAGGACAGGAGGTTTTGAGACCCAGTACTTC.

This chain joins TRBV12-5 and TRBJ2-2, with D tentatively TRBD2 (5 bases). V shed 3 bases and J shed 3 bases, with 14 bases lying between them. CDR1 is LGHNT, CDR2 FRNRAP, per germline. The CDR3 extends over 16 amino acids. The CDR3 DNA is TGTGCTAGTGGTTTCGTGGCGGGCCTTTACACCGGGGAGCTGTTTTTT. Protein: CASGFVAGLYTGELFF.

This clone showed up just a few times. The J gene is TRBJ1-3, the V gene TRBV5-1; D is perhaps TRBD1 (5 bases). The germline V gene has CDR1 SGHRS and CDR2 YFSETQ. The CDR3 is 14 amino acids. The V end was cut by 6 bases, the J end by 2 bases, with 12 bases between. The chain's CDR3 is CASKGTEAGNTIYF. For the CDR3, the DNA is TGCGCCAGCAAAGGGACGGAGGCTGGAAACACCATATATTTT.

This clone was detected once. The genes are TRBV19 and TRBJ1-4; 8 nucleotides agree with TRBD1. The CDR3 contains 14 residues. The ends lost 7 bases at V and 11 bases at J; junction bases unmatched: 12. The V gene's germline CDR1 is LNHDA and CDR2 SQIVND (reference sequence). The CDR3 DNA reads as TGTGCCAGTACCCCAGACAGGGGCACCTCGAAACTGTTTTTT. As protein: CASTPDRGTSKLFF.

This chain connects TRBV3-1 (or the pseudogene TRBV3-2) to TRBJ1-1, with D possibly TRBD1 on 6 matching bases. V was clipped by 1 base and J by 2 bases, with 8 bases between them. This CDR3 is 14 amino acids long. Germline CDR1 and CDR2: LGHDT and YNNKEL (reference sequence). CDR3 nucleotides: TGTGCCAGCAGCCAAGGGACAGCAAACACTGAAGCTTTCTTT. This gives the protein CASSQGTANTEAFF.

This chain uses TRBV7-3 with TRBJ2-2; D gene unclear. V lost 5 bases and J 0 bases, leaving 7 bases between the germline ends. This CDR3 comprises 14 residues. The germline gives CDR1 SGHTA, CDR2 FQGTGA. The CDR3 DNA sequence: TGTGCCAGCAGCCCACAATCGAACACCGGGGAGCTGTTTTTT. It yields the protein CASSPQSNTGELFF.